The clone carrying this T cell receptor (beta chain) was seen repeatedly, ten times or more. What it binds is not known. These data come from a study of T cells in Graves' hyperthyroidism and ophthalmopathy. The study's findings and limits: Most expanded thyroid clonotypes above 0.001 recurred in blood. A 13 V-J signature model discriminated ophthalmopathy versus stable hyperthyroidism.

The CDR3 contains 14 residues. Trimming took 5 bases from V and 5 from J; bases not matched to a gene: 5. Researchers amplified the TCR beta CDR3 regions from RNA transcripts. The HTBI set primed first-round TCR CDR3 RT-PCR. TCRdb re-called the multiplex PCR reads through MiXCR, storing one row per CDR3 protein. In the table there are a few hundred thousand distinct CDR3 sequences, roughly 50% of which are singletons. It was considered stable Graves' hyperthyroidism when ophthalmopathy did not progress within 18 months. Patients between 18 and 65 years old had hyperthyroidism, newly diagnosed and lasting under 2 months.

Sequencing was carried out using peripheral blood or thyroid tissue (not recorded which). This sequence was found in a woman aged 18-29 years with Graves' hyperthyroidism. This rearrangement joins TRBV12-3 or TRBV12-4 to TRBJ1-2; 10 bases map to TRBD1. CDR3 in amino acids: CASSDRGLAYGYTF. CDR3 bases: TGTGCCAGCAGTGACAGGGGGCTAGCTTATGGCTACACCTTC.